This T cell receptor beta chain was obtained from a study of T cells after posttransplantation cyclophosphamide. Germline values: CDR1 SGHDN, CDR2 FVKESK. The germline V and J ends were trimmed by 3 bases and 3 bases, with 15 bases remaining between them. The CDR3 covers 15 residues. With regard to this clone: The target antigen is unknown.

Here immunoSEQ multiplex PCR was the method, and the copy in TCRdb shows in-frame clones only, minus some. Among about 20,000 clones, around 89% were seen once, and the ten largest hold 7% to 9.5%. Notes on the study in general: Skin or GI-infiltrating T cells shared few TRB sequences with blood. TRB clonality was highly associated with recipient CMV seropositivity and reactivation.

Controls had myeloablative marrow grafts with methotrexate and calcineurin inhibitor, sampled at 1 year. The sample in question was PBMCs, obtained after an allogeneic stem cell transplant with a calcineurin inhibitor and methotrexate. The clonotype originates from a female patient aged 45 to 65 who received an allogeneic stem cell transplant from an unrelated donor, was CMV-positive, and had chronic GVHD only. Some T cells may be transferred from the graft donor. This sequence joins TRBV14 and TRBJ2-7, with D possibly matching TRBD2 (6 bases). CDR3: CASSHPVGGLYEQYF. CDR3 sequence (DNA): TGTGCCAGCAGCCACCCGGTGGGAGGTCTCTACGAGCAGTACTTC.